This T cell receptor beta chain was identified in a study of cytomegalovirus exposure and HLA in healthy donors. Looking at the study overall: Within an early data release were roughly 83 million unique TCRs drawn from HLA-typed donors.

Concerning this clone itself: Antigen specificity is unknown.

J gave up 0 bases and V 7 bases, and 5 bases lay outside the gene matches. This CDR3 is 15 amino acids long. Germline lookup yields CDR1 SGHTA and CDR2 FQGNSA. Study findings and constraints: It was reported in a later analysis that an Asian-associated ancestry cluster showed fewer N-insertions than the roughly 670-donor mean. In a later analysis, TCR beta V- and J-gene trimming showed a link to a missense DCLRE1C variant.

Primers: 60 Vbeta forward and 13 Jbeta reverse. Repertoires were generated with immunoSEQ multiplex PCR, while TCRdb's copy carries only in-frame clones and drops some. The table lists some 130,000 clones, around 77% of them singletons. The sequenced material came from PBMCs. The chain combines TRBV7-2 with TRBJ2-2; 7 nucleotides align to TRBD1. This clonotype was obtained from a man between 18 and 29 years old in good health and CMV-seronegative. The CDR3 nucleotides read TGTGCCAGCACCCGAGGGGGCACGAACACCGGGGAGCTGTTTTTT. Translating it yields CASTRGGTNTGELFF.